This record concerns one TCR beta chain sequence. These data are taken from a study of blood T cell repertoires in COVID-19. Across the whole study: COVID-19 samples from acute and convalescent phases originated in the United States, Italy and Spain. Sources were T cells, B-cell-depleted T cells, or PBMCs; the material itself was cDNA or gDNA.

Between the trimmed V and J ends, which lost 5 bases and 4 bases, there was a span of 13 bases. In germline, CDR1 is SGHNT, CDR2 YENEEA. The CDR3 runs 14 residues. Original methodology: Reference gene primer amplification in the assay estimated nucleated cell counts. The assay was immunoSEQ multiplex PCR, and TCRdb's table has in-frame clones only and misses some. V and J calls and clone size are copied from that table; D and trimming were computed from the DNA. Among approximately 200,000 clones listed, less than 90% were seen once. This TCR came from a man between 70 and 80 years old with acute or convalescent COVID-19. Sequencing was done on a sample of peripheral blood. V is TRBV11-3 and J is TRBJ2-3, with D perhaps matching TRBD2 (6 bases). The CDR3 nucleotides are TGTGCCAGCAGCCAAACCGCGGGGTCAGATACGCAGTATTTT. It yields the protein CASSQTAGSDTQYF.